These 9 T cell receptor beta chains came from one sample sequenced in a study of cytomegalovirus exposure and HLA in healthy donors. Profiled with immunoSEQ multiplex PCR; TCRdb holds only in-frame clones, not every one. Seen here are 170,000 or so clones, 84% observed once, and the top ten hold approximately 2.9%. Sequencing was performed on PBMCs. Source of these receptors: a woman aged 18-29 years in good health and CMV-seropositive.

CDR3 coding DNA: TGTGCCAGCAGCCAAGCGTCAGGTCGCGGGACTGAAGCTTTCTTT. It yields the protein CASSQASGRGTEAFF. The chain combines TRBV14 with TRBJ1-1; D gene unclear. The CDR3 runs 15 residues. V lost 1 base to trimming and J lost 5 bases, with 14 bases between them. The germline V gene encodes CDR1 SGHDN and CDR2 FVKESK.

The chain combines TRBV6-6 with TRBJ2-3; TRBD2 agrees at 10 bases. The germline CDR1 and CDR2 sequences are MNHNY and SVGAGI (reference sequence). This CDR3 region has 15 residues. The trim removed 4 bases at V and 1 base at J, leaving 2 bases unmatched. The CDR3 here is CASSSTSGGTDTQYF. The DNA of the CDR3 is TGTGCCAGCAGTTCAACTAGCGGGGGCACAGATACGCAGTATTTT.

V and J are TRBV5-1 and TRBJ1-1; D not resolved. The CDR3 sequence is 13 residues long. Per the germline V gene, CDR1 is SGHRS and CDR2 is YFSETQ. The CDR3 sequence: CASRLMVNTEAFF. The CDR3 region has the DNA TGCGCTAGCCGTCTAATGGTGAACACTGAAGCTTTCTTT.

This chain connects TRBV27 to TRBJ2-7; 7 nucleotides agree with TRBD1. Trimming at V came to 0 bases and at J to 6 bases, leaving 5 bases not matched to a gene. This CDR3 contains 14 residues. CDR1 is MNHEY, CDR2 SMNVEV, per germline (reference sequence). The CDR3 spells CASSLSAGGLEQYF. CDR3 nucleotide sequence: TGTGCCAGCAGTTTATCGGCAGGGGGTCTCGAGCAGTACTTC.

V and J are TRBV2 and TRBJ2-1; 7 positions match TRBD2. The CDR3 length is 18 residues. Germline CDR1 is SNHLY and CDR2 is FYNNEI. The V gene end was trimmed by 5 bases and the J gene end by 0 bases; junction bases not matched to a gene: 13. The CDR3 nucleotides are TGTGCCAGCAGTAAACCGGGACTAACGTACGACTCCTACAATGAGCAGTTCTTC. Amino acid sequence: CASSKPGLTYDSYNEQFF.

The V call is TRBV5-6, the J call TRBJ2-7; D uncertain. This CDR3 spans 15 amino acids. CDR1 and CDR2 from the germline V gene are SGHDT and YYEEEE. V dropped 0 bases and J dropped 0 bases, with 10 bases sitting between them. In nucleotides, the CDR3 is TGTGCCAGCAGCTTGGGGCTGAGGAGCTCCTACGAGCAGTACTTC. This encodes CASSLGLRSSYEQYF. The full variable domain, its missing parts supplied by reference TRBV5-6 and TRBJ2-7, is DAGVTQSPTHLIKTRGQQVTLRCSPKSGHDTVSWYQQALGQGPQFIFQYYEEEERQRGNFPDRFSGHQFPNYSSELNVNALLLGDSALYLCASSLGLRSSYEQYFGPGTRLTVT.

The chain has TRBV5-1 and TRBJ2-7; perhaps TRBD1 as D (6 bases). Germline assignment: CDR1 SGHRS and CDR2 YFSETQ. The CDR3 extends over 13 amino acids. Trimming stripped 3 bases from V and 3 bases from J, with 10 bases between. The DNA for the CDR3 is TGCGCCAGCAGCTCAGTACAGGGCTACGAGCAGTACTTC. This gives the protein CASSSVQGYEQYF.

This sequence joins TRBV2 and TRBJ1-1; D possibly corresponds to TRBD1 (5 bases). CDR1 is SNHLY, CDR2 FYNNEI, per germline. Deletions cut 3 bases from V and 2 bases from J, with 10 bases between. This CDR3 has 14 amino acids. This CDR3 reads CASSDTGSNTEAFF. The CDR3, as DNA: TGTGCCAGCAGTGATACAGGATCCAACACTGAAGCTTTCTTT.

The J gene is TRBJ1-1, the V gene TRBV4-1, with 7 bases lining up with TRBD1. The germline CDR1 and CDR2 sequences are MGHRA and YSYEKL. After removal of 1 base from V and 7 bases from J, the junction contained 6 bases not matched to a gene. This CDR3 is 14 amino acids long. In DNA, the CDR3 is TGCGCCAGCAGCCAAGTAGGGGGCGACCTTGAAGCTTTCTTT. Protein: CASSQVGGDLEAFF.